This T cell receptor (beta chain) comes out of a study of shared clonotypes between healthy human individuals. Study-level results: A handful of donors shared about 4.5% of their naive CD4 clonotypes.

Trimming shortened V by 5 bases and J by 0 bases, and 10 bases separated the two germline ends. Germline loops: CDR1 GTSNPN, CDR2 SVGIG (reference sequence). CDR3 length: 14 residues. This clone was observed a few times. Its antigen is still unknown. Some clones are missing from TCRdb's copy, which holds only in-frame ones; the method was immunoSEQ multiplex PCR. The sample shows about 1 million clones, roughly 80% of them seen only once. The chain links TRBV30 to TRBJ2-2, with D tentatively TRBD1 or TRBD2 (5 bases each). The sequence came from a man aged 18-30 years in good health. Sequenced sample: memory CD4+ T cells sorted from blood. Subset reported: CD45RA-negative fraction. The CDR3 DNA reads TGTGCCTGGGAGGGACGGGCGAACACCGGGGAGCTGTTTTTT. Encoded protein: CAWEGRANTGELFF.